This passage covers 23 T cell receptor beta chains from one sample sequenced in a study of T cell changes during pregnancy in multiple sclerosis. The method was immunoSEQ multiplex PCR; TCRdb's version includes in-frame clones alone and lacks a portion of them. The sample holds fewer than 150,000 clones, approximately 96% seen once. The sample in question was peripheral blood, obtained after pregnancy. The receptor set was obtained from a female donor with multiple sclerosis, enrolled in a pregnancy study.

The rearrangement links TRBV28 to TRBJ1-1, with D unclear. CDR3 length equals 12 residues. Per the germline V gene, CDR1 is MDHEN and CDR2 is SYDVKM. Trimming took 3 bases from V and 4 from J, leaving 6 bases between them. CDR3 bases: TGTGCCAGCAGTTTCCTAGGCACTGAAGCTTTCTTT. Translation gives CASSFLGTEAFF.

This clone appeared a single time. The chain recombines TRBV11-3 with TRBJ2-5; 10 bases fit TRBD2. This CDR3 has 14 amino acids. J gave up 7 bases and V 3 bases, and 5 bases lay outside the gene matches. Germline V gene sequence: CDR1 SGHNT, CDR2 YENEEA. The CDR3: CASSLASGSGTQYF. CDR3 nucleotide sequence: TGTGCCAGCAGCTTGGCTAGCGGGAGCGGGACCCAGTACTTC.

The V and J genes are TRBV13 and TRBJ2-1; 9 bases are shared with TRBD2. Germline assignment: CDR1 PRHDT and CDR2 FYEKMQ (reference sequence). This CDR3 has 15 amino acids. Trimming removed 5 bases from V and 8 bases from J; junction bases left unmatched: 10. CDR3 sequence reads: CASSGGTSYFDEQFF. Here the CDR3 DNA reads TGTGCCAGCAGCGGAGGGACTAGCTACTTTGATGAGCAGTTCTTC.

The CDR3 is CASRIQGRGTDTQYF. The CDR3 nucleotides read TGTGCCAGCAGGATTCAGGGAAGGGGCACAGATACGCAGTATTTT. The chain joins TRBV27 to TRBJ2-3; D is possibly TRBD1 (5 bases). Deletions cut 6 bases from V and 1 base from J, with 14 bases between. This CDR3 is built from 15 residues. Germline V gene sequence: CDR1 MNHEY, CDR2 SMNVEV (reference sequence).

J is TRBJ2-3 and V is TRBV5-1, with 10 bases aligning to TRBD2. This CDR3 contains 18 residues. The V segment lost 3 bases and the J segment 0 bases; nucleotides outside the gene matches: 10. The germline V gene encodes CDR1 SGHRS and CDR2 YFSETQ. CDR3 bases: TGCGCCAGCAGCTCTACTAGCGGGATCCTAAACAGCACAGATACGCAGTATTTT. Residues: CASSSTSGILNSTDTQYF.

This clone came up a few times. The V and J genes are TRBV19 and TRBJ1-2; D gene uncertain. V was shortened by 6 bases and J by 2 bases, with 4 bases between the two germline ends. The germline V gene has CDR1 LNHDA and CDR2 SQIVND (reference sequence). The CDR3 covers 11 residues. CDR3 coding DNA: TGTGCCAGTAGCCAGAACTATGGCTACACCTTC. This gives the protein CASSQNYGYTF.

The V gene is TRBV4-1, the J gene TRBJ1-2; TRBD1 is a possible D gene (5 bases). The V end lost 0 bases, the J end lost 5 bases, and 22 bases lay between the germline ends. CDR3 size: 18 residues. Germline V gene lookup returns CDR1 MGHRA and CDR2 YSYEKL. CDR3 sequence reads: CASSQERSRVAFCYGYTF. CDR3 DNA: TGCGCCAGCAGCCAAGAGAGGTCCAGGGTTGCCTTCTGTTATGGCTACACCTTC.

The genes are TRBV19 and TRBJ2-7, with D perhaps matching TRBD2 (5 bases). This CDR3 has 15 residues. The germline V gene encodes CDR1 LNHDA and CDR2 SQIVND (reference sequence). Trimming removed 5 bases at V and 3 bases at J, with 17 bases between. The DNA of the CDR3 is TGTGCCAGTAGTCCAACGGGGAATGCCTTCTACGAGCAGTACTTC. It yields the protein CASSPTGNAFYEQYF.

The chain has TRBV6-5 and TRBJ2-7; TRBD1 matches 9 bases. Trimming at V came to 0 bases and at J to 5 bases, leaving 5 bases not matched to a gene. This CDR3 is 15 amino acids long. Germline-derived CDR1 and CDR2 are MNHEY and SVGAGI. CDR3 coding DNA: TGTGCCAGCAGTTACTCGAGGGACAGGGCGGACGAGCAGTACTTC. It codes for CASSYSRDRADEQYF.

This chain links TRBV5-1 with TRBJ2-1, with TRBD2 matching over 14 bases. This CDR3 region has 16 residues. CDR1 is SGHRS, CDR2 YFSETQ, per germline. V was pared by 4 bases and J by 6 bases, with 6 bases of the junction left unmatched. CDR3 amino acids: CASSPRLAGGPNEQFF. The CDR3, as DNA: TGCGCCAGCAGCCCTAGACTAGCGGGAGGGCCCAATGAGCAGTTCTTC. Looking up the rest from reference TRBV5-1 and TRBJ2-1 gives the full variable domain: KAGVTQTPRYLIKTRGQQVTLSCSPISGHRSVSWYQQTPGQGLQFLFEYFSETQRNKGNFPGRFSGRQFSNSRSEMNVSTLELGDSALYLCASSPRLAGGPNEQFFGPGTRLTVL.

Here the CDR3 DNA reads TGTGCCAGCAGTCGTGGCCAACACACAGGGGTCGCCCAGCATTTT. This codes for CASSRGQHTGVAQHF. This rearrangement joins TRBV6-6 to TRBJ1-5; 7 bases match TRBD1. Germline V lookup: CDR1 MNHNY, CDR2 SVGAGI (reference sequence). This CDR3 region has 15 residues. After removal of 5 bases from V and 11 bases from J, the junction contained 15 bases not matched to a gene.

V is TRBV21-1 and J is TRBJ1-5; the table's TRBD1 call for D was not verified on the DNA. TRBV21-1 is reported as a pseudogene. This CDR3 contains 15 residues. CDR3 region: CASTEGQGGNQPQHF. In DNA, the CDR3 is TGTGCCAGCACCGAGGGACAGGGTGGGAATCAGCCCCAGCATTTT.

CDR3 in DNA: TGTGCCAGCTCACCACGGCTAGCGGACTACGAGCAGTACTTC. This codes for CASSPRLADYEQYF. The genes are TRBV18 and TRBJ2-7; TRBD2 matches at 7 bases. J was trimmed by 3 bases and V by 1 base; bases with no gene match: 3. CDR1 KGHSH and CDR2 LQKENI come from the germline V gene. CDR3 length: 14 residues.

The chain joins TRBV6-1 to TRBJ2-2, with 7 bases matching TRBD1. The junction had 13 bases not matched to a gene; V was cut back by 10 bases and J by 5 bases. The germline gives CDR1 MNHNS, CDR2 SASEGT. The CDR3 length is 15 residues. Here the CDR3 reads CATKRDRVATGELFF. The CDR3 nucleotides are TGTGCCACTAAACGAGACAGGGTGGCTACCGGGGAGCTGTTTTTT.

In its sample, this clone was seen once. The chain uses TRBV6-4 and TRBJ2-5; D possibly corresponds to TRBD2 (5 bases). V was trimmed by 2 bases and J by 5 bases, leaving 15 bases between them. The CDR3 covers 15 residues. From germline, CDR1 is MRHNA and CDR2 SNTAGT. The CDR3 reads CASSDKAGDRETQYF. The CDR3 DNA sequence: TGTGCCAGCAGTGACAAGGCCGGGGATCGGGAGACCCAGTACTTC.

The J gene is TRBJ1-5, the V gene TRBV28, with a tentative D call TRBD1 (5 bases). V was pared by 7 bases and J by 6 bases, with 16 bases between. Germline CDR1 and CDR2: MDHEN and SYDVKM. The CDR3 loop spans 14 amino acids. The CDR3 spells CASITSKGPQPQHF. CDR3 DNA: TGTGCCAGCATTACTTCGAAGGGGCCTCAGCCCCAGCATTTT.

The CDR3 here is CASSLLTGSFLPSSYNEQFF. The CDR3 DNA sequence: TGTGCCAGCAGTCTCCTGACAGGGTCCTTCCTACCATCCTCCTACAATGAGCAGTTCTTC. The chain links TRBV28 to TRBJ2-1; 7 nucleotides line up with TRBD1. The CDR3 is 20 amino acids. Germline V gives CDR1 MDHEN, CDR2 SYDVKM. V shed 5 bases and J 0 bases; nucleotides not matched to a gene: 19.

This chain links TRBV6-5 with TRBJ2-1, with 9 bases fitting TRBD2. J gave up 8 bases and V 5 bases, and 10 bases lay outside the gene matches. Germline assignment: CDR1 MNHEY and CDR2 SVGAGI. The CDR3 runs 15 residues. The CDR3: CASSPVAGEVYEQFF. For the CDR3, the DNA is TGTGCCAGCAGTCCCGTAGCGGGAGAAGTCTATGAGCAGTTCTTC.

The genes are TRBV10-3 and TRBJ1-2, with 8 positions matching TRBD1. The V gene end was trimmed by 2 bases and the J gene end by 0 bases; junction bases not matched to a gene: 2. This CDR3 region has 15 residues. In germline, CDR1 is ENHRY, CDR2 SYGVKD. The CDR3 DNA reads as TGTGCCATCAGTGAGGCAGGGGGCACTAACTATGGCTACACCTTC. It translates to CAISEAGGTNYGYTF.

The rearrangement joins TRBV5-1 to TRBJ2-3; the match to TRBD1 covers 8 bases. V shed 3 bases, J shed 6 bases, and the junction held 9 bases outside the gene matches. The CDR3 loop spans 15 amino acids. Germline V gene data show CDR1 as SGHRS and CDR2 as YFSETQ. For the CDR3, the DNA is TGCGCCAGCAGCTATGACAGGGGACCATGGGATACGCAGTATTTT. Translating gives CASSYDRGPWDTQYF.

For the CDR3, the DNA is TGTGCCAGCAGCACAAAAAAGGGGGACACTAGCTCCTACAATGAGCAGTTCTTC. Protein sequence: CASSTKKGDTSSYNEQFF. The V gene is TRBV7-3, the J gene TRBJ2-1, with a weak D call TRBD1 (6 bases). Germline V gene data show CDR1 as SGHTA and CDR2 as FQGTGA. This CDR3 has 18 residues. V was cut by 5 bases and J by 0 bases, with 20 bases left in between.

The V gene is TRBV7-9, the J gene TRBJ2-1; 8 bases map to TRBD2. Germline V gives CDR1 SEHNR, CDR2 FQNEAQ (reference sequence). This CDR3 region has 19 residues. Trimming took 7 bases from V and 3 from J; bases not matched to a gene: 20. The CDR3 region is CASIPPGLGRFTVYNEQFF. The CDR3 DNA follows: TGTGCCAGCATCCCTCCGGGACTAGGAAGATTCACCGTCTACAATGAGCAGTTCTTC.

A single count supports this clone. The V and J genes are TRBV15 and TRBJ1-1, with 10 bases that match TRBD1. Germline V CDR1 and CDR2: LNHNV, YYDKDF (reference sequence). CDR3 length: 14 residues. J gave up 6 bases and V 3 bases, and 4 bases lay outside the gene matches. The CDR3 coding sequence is TGTGCCACCAGCAGCTCAGGACAGGGGGCTGAAGCTTTCTTT. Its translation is CATSSSGQGAEAFF.